This TCR beta chain was identified during a study of control samples from healthy donors and cancer patients. Assay: immunoSEQ multiplex PCR; the TCRdb copy retains only in-frame clones and omits some. The sample lists about 100,000 clones, roughly 92% occurring once. This clonotype was obtained from a human donor in good health. The donor label of this sample is uncertain. Sequencing was done on a sample of blood.

The CDR3 here is CASSKTTSGGAQAQYF. The CDR3 nucleotides are TGCGCCAGCAGTAAAACTACTAGCGGGGGGGCCCAGGCCCAGTACTTC. The chain links TRBV10-1 to TRBJ2-5; TRBD2 matches at 13 bases. Per the germline V gene, CDR1 is WNHNN and CDR2 is SYGVQD (reference sequence). J was trimmed by 9 bases and V by 5 bases; bases with no gene match: 12. This CDR3 region has 16 residues.